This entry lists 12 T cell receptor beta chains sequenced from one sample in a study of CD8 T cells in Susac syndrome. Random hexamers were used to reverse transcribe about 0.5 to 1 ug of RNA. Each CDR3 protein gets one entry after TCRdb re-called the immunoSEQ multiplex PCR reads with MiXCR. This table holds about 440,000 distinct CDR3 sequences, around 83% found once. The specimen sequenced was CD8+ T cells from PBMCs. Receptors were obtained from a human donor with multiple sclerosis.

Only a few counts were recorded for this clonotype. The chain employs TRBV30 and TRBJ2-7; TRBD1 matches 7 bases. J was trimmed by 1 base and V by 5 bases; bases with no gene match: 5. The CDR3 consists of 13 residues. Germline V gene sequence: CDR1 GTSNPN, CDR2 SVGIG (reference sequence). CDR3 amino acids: CAWVDRESYEQYF. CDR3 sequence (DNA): TGTGCCTGGGTTGACAGGGAGTCCTACGAGCAGTACTTC.

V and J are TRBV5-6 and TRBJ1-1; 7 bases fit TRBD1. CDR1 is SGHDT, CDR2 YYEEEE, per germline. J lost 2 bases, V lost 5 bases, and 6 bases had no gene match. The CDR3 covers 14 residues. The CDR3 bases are TGTGCCAGCAGATCGACAGGGAGCAACACTGAAGCTTTCTTT. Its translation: CASRSTGSNTEAFF.

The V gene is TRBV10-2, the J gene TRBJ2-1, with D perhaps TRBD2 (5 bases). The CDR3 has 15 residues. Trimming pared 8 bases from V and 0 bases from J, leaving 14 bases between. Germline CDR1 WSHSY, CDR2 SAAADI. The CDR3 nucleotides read TGCGCCAGCGTACTAGACCTGAGCTCCTACAATGAGCAGTTCTTC. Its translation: CASVLDLSSYNEQFF.

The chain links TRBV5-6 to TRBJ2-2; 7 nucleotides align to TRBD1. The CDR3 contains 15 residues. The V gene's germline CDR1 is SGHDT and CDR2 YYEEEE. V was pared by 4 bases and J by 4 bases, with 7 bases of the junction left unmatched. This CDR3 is CASSLTGFVTGELFF. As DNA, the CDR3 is TGTGCCAGCAGCCTGACAGGGTTCGTCACCGGGGAGCTGTTTTTT.

The CDR3 reads CASSVLTATTNYGYTF. DNA for the CDR3: TGTGCCAGCAGTGTACTGACTGCGACGACTAACTATGGCTACACCTTC. V is TRBV28 and J is TRBJ1-2; D gene uncertain. Germline CDR1 is MDHEN and CDR2 is SYDVKM. The CDR3 sequence is 16 residues long. The germline V and J ends were trimmed by 5 bases and 0 bases, with 16 bases remaining between them.

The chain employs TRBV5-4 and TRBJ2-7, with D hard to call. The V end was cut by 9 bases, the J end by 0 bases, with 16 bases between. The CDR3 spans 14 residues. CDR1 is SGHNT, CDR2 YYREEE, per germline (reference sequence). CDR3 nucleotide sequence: TGTGCCAACAGTGCTGGGCCCTTCTCCTACGAGCAGTACTTC. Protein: CANSAGPFSYEQYF.

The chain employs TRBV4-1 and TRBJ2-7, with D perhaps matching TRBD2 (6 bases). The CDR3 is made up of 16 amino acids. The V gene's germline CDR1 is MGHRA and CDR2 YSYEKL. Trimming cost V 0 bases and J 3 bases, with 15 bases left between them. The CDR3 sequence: CASSQDWDGGNYEQYF. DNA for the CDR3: TGCGCCAGCAGCCAAGACTGGGACGGGGGAAACTACGAGCAGTACTTC.

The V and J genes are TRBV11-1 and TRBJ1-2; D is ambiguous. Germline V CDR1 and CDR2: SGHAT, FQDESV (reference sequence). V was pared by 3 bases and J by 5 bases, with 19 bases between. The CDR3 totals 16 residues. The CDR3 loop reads CASSFAMDGAGYGYTF. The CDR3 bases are TGTGCCAGCAGCTTTGCTATGGACGGCGCGGGGTATGGCTACACCTTC. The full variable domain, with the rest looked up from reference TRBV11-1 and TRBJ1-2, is EAEVAQSPRYKITEKSQAVAFWCDPISGHATLYWYRQILGQGPELLVQFQDESVVDDSQLPKDRFSAERLKGVDSTLKIQPAELGDSAMYLCASSFAMDGAGYGYTFGSGTRLTVV.

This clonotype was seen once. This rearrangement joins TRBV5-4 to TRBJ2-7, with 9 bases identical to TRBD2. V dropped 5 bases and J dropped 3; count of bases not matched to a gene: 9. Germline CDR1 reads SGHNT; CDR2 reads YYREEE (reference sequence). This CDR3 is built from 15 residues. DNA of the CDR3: TGTGCCAGCAGACCCATGACTAGCGGTTTCTACGAGCAGTACTTC. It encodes CASRPMTSGFYEQYF.

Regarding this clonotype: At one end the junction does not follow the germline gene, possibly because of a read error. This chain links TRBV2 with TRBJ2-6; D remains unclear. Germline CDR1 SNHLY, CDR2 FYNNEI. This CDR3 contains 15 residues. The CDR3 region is CASLRWAGGTNVLTF. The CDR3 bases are TGTGCCAGCTTACGGTGGGCAGGTGGGACCAACGTCCTGACTTTC.

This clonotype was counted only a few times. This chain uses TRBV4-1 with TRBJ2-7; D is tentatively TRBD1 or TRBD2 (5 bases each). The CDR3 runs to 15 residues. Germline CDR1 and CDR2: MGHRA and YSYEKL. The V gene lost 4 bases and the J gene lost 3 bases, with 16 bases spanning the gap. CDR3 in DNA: TGCGCCAGCAGCCGCATTTGGGACCTGATCTACGAGCAGTACTTC. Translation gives CASSRIWDLIYEQYF.

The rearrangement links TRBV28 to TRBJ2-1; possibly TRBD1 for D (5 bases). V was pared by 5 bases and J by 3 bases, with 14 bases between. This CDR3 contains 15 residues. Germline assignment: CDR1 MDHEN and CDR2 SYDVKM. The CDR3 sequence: CASSPPRQFYNEQFF. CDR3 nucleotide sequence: TGTGCCAGCAGTCCTCCGAGACAGTTCTACAATGAGCAGTTCTTC.